These T cell receptor beta chains were read from a single sample in a study of T cell repertoires in cytomegalovirus infection. TCRdb ran MiXCR on the reads and lists one entry per CDR3 protein. The sample carries 750,000 to 900,000 distinct CDR3 sequences, under 35% recorded once. Their cognate antigens are unknown. The input for sequencing was cultured CD8+ T cells from PBMCs, taken from culture after CMV antigen stimulation. Receptor source: a human donor in good health (CMV status not recorded). Some clones in this sample may be carry-over from other donors' samples. CDR3s include the opening cysteine and the closing phenylalanine or tryptophan. A D gene is named only where the DNA matches it firmly. Where a row states a size, it is once, few, many or the class of an expanded clone; other rows omit it.

length | J | size | V | D | CDR3 | DNA
15 | TRBJ1-2 | - | TRBV27 | - | CASSLSVGGNYGYTF | TGTGCCAGCAGTTTATCGGTGGGGGGGAACTATGGCTACACCTTC
16 | TRBJ1-2 | few | TRBV6-5 | - | CASSYRGGPTNYGYTF | TGTGCCAGCAGTTACCGGGGGGGGCCAACTAACTATGGCTACACCTTC
15 | TRBJ2-7 | few | TRBV2 | - | CASSESRGRDYEQYF | TGTGCCAGCAGTGAAAGCCGGGGTCGGGACTACGAGCAGTACTTC
10 | TRBJ1-1 | few | TRBV6-2/TRBV6-3 | - | CASRGIEAFF | TGTGCCAGCAGAGGCATTGAAGCTTTCTTT
19 | TRBJ2-1 | few | TRBV6-5 | TRBD2 | CASSKPGLAGAIIYNEQFF | TGTGCCAGCAGTAAACCGGGACTAGCGGGGGCCATTATCTACAATGAGCAGTTCTTC
13 | TRBJ2-3 | many | TRBV12-3/TRBV12-4 | - | CASSSISTDTQYF | TGTGCCAGCAGTTCGATTAGCACAGATACGCAGTATTTT
17 | TRBJ1-2 | few | TRBV7-9 | - | CASRPPGRDKGHYGYTF | TGTGCCAGCAGGCCCCCTGGGAGGGACAAGGGGCACTATGGCTACACCTTC
15 | TRBJ1-1 | - | TRBV19 | - | CASIKGRIPDTEAFF | TGTGCCAGTATCAAGGGGCGCATACCGGACACTGAAGCTTTCTTT
14 | TRBJ1-2 | few | TRBV2 | TRBD1 | CASTDRGIIYGYTF | TGTGCCAGCACGGACAGGGGAATTATCTATGGCTACACCTTC
13 | TRBJ2-3 | - | TRBV7-3 | - | CASSALGPDTQYF | TGTGCCAGCAGCGCCCTGGGCCCAGATACGCAGTATTTT
15 | TRBJ2-2 | few | TRBV5-4 | - | CASSPVMTGAGELFF | TGTGCCAGCAGCCCAGTTATGACGGGCGCCGGGGAGCTGTTTTTT
18 | TRBJ2-1 | - | TRBV5-6 | TRBD2 | CASSLLDLRGDSRNEQFF | TGTGCCAGCAGCCTCCTTGACTTGCGGGGGGATAGTCGTAATGAGCAGTTCTTC
20 | TRBJ2-5 | many | TRBV10-3 | TRBD2 | CAISESPPDSGGLRGETQYF | TGTGCCATCAGTGAGTCTCCCCCTGATAGCGGGGGCCTCAGGGGAGAGACCCAGTACTTC
18 | TRBJ1-6 | - | TRBV11-2 | TRBD1 | CASSLDRARSSYNSPLHF | TGTGCCAGCAGTCTCGACAGGGCTAGGAGCTCCTATAATTCACCCCTCCACTTT
13 | TRBJ1-1 | once | TRBV10-3 | - | CAISPLRSAEAFF | TGTGCCATCAGCCCCCTTCGGTCAGCTGAAGCTTTCTTT
19 | TRBJ1-2 | - | TRBV25-1 | - | CASSERRVEGPGQKYGYTF | TGTGCCAGCAGTGAAAGGCGGGTCGAAGGTCCAGGGCAGAAGTATGGCTACACCTTC
15 | TRBJ1-1 | - | TRBV5-8 | TRBD1 | CASSPGQTLNTEAFF | TGTGCCAGCAGCCCGGGACAGACATTAAACACTGAAGCTTTCTTT
16 | TRBJ2-3 | - | TRBV9 | TRBD2 | CASSTRAGGSTDTQYF | TGTGCCAGCAGCACCCGAGCGGGGGGATCTACAGATACGCAGTATTTT